This T cell receptor (beta chain) was recovered during a study of blood T cell repertoires in COVID-19. On the study more broadly: PBMCs, B-cell-depleted T cells, or T cells were the source of the cDNA or gDNA that made up the material.

Original processing notes: Reference gene primer amplification gave nucleated cell count estimates. Using immunoSEQ multiplex PCR, the repertoire was profiled, and TCRdb retains in-frame clones only, with some absent. For V, J and clone size, that table is used; D and trimming come from the DNA. The top ten hold roughly 3% of the sample, which has about 170,000 clones, about 85% seen once. The sequencing input was peripheral blood. This receptor was obtained from a human donor with acute or convalescent COVID-19. The donor label of this sample is uncertain.

DNA of the CDR3: TGTGCCAGCATATATAGGGAGGGGCAGGTCAATCAGCCCCAGCATTTT. The encoded protein is CASIYREGQVNQPQHF. V gene TRBV14 combines with J gene TRBJ1-5; D may be TRBD1 (5 bases). CDR3 length: 16 residues. The V end was cut by 7 bases, the J end by 3 bases, with 19 bases between. Germline CDR1 and CDR2: SGHDN and FVKESK.